This T cell receptor beta chain was sequenced for a study of breast tumors, draining lymph nodes, adjacent tissues. TCRdb re-analysed the multiplex PCR reads in MiXCR, keeping a single row per CDR3 protein. The table shows more than 250,000 distinct CDR3 sequences, with around 30% occurring only once. The lymph nodes were axillary draining lymph nodes from breast cancer patients. This clonotype was detected ten times or more. Its target is not known. Study results and limitations: Luminal-like breast cancer showed significantly greater tumor-nontumor repertoire similarity than basal-like breast cancer did. Most tumor T cells seemingly derive from lymph node, then expand in tumor.

The sequencing sample was made of axillary lymph node tissue. The source of this sequence is a female donor with breast cancer. Some clones in this sample may be carry-over from other donors' samples.

The CDR3 loop reads CASSQDRGFKETQYF. The CDR3, as DNA: TGTGCCAGCAGCCAAGACAGGGGTTTCAAAGAGACCCAGTACTTC. The chain has TRBV3-2 and TRBJ2-5; the DNA was not used to check the table's D call, TRBD1. TRBV3-2 constitutes a pseudogene. This CDR3 has 15 amino acids.